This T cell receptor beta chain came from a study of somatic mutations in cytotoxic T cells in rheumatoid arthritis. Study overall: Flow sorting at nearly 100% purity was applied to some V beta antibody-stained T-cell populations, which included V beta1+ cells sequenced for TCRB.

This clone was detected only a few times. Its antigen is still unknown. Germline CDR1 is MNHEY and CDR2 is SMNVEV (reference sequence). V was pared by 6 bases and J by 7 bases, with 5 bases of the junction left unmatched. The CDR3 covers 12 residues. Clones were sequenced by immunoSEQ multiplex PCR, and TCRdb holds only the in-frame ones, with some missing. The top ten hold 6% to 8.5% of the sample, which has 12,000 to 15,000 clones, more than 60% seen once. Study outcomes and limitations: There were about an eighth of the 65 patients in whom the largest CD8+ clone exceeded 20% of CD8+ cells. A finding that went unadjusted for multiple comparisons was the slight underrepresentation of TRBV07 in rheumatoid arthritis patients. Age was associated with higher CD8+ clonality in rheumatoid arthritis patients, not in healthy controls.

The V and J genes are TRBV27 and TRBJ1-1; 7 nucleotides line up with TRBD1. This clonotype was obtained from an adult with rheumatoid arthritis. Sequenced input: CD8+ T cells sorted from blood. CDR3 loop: CASRFRGGEAFF. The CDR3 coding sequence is TGTGCCAGCAGATTCAGGGGGGGTGAAGCTTTCTTT.